The text below deals with one TCR beta chain. The primer mix had 60 Vbeta and 13 Jbeta primers. The repertoire was sequenced with immunoSEQ multiplex PCR; TCRdb's copy has only in-frame clones and lacks some. This table holds 200,000 to 250,000 clones, approximately 81% found once. The data were taken from a study of cytomegalovirus exposure and HLA in healthy donors. Germline V gives CDR1 LNHDA, CDR2 SQIVND (reference sequence). Trimming took 6 bases from V and 5 from J, leaving 19 bases between them. The CDR3 has 15 residues. Specimen: PBMCs. The chain carries TRBV19 and TRBJ1-1; D is unresolved. The TCR sequence derives from a girl aged 2 to 10 in good health and CMV-seronegative. The CDR3 protein is CASRPRGSMRTEAFF. CDR3 in DNA: TGTGCCAGTAGGCCACGCGGCAGTATGAGGACTGAAGCTTTCTTT.